A single sample is the source of the 4 T cell receptor beta chains below, sequenced in a study of memory CD4+ T cells and cytomegalovirus serostatus. Single viable CD3+CD4+CD8-CD45RO+ cells were sorted as the memory CD4+ T cells. Assay used: immunoSEQ multiplex PCR; TCRdb lists only in-frame clones, some missing. The table includes tens of thousands of clones, 82% detected once. The sequenced sample consisted of memory CD4+ T cells from blood. Receptor source: an adult in good health and CMV-seronegative. Some clones in this sample may be carry-over from other donors' samples.

This clone was picked up one time. The chain is built from TRBV12-5 and TRBJ2-2, with 14 bases lining up with TRBD2. Germline CDR1 LGHNT, CDR2 FRNRAP. The CDR3 has 17 residues. After removal of 5 bases from V and 1 base from J, the junction contained 3 bases not matched to a gene. CDR3 loop: CASGTGTSGRNTGELFF. The CDR3 coding sequence is TGTGCTAGTGGTACGGGGACTAGCGGGAGGAACACCGGGGAGCTGTTTTTT. Using reference TRBV12-5 and TRBJ2-2 for the parts outside the CDR3, the full variable domain is DARVTQTPRHKVTEMGQEVTMRCQPILGHNTVFWYRQTMMQGLELLAYFRNRAPLDDSGMPKDRFSAEMPDATLATLKIQPSEPRDSAVYFCASGTGTSGRNTGELFFGEGSRLTVL.

The chain carries TRBV29-1 and TRBJ2-4, with 7 bases matching TRBD2. Germline values: CDR1 SQVTM, CDR2 ANQGSEA. Trimming took 7 bases from V and 8 from J; bases not matched to a gene: 8. The CDR3 extends over 12 amino acids. For the CDR3, the DNA is TGCAGCGCAGGCAGTGGGGGGGACATTCAGTACTTC. Its translation: CSAGSGGDIQYF.

V is TRBV10-1 and J is TRBJ2-1; D ambiguous. Germline V gene sequence: CDR1 WNHNN, CDR2 SYGVQD (reference sequence). Trimming stripped 4 bases from V and 7 bases from J, with 14 bases between. The CDR3 sequence is 14 residues long. CDR3 amino acids: CASSVPERGNEQFF. The CDR3 nucleotides are TGCGCCAGCAGTGTTCCGGAGCGTGGGAATGAGCAGTTCTTC.

The chain is built from TRBV5-1 and TRBJ2-3; weak D call: TRBD1 (8 bases). V gave up 2 bases and J gave up 0 bases, with 19 bases separating them. The CDR3 covers 18 residues. Germline-derived CDR1 and CDR2 are SGHRS and YFSETQ. Written as DNA, the CDR3 is TGCGCCAGCAGCTTCAGACAGGGGACTACCTCCAGCACAGATACGCAGTATTTT. This codes for CASSFRQGTTSSTDTQYF.